A selection of T cell receptor beta chains follows, all from one sample in a study of human T cells and chemical hapten exposure. TCRdb re-called the RACE reads with MiXCR, one entry per CDR3 protein. This table holds about 350,000 distinct CDR3 sequences, about 6.9% found once. The sample consisted of whole blood, taken in connection with sensitization to the hapten diphenylcyclopropenone (DPC). Every receptor here comes from a woman in her late teens or twenties with alopecia areata. Some clones in this sample may be carry-over from other donors' samples. Both conserved end residues are part of each CDR3. The order of the fields is clone size, J gene, D gene, V gene, CDR3 DNA, CDR3 protein. The D gene is left open where the match is weak. Size tells how often a clone was seen (once, few, many) or the class of an expanded clone, and some rows leave it out.

many	TRBJ1-1	.	TRBV6-5	TGTGCCAGCAGTTACTCCCGGGGTATCGACCAAACTGAAGCTTTCTTT	CASSYSRGIDQTEAFF
many	TRBJ1-2	TRBD1	TRBV4-3	TGCGCCAGCAGCCAAGCAGGGGGCGATGGCTATGGCTACACCTTC	CASSQAGGDGYGYTF
few	TRBJ1-6	.	TRBV18	TGTGCCAGCTCACCAGACGGTCCGGGGACACGTAATTCACCCCTCCACTTT	CASSPDGPGTRNSPLHF
many	TRBJ1-2	.	TRBV3-1	TGTGCCAGCAGCCAAGATGTCAGGTCGAGGCATGGCTACACCTTC	CASSQDVRSRHGYTF
.	TRBJ2-1	.	TRBV20-1	TGCAGTGCTAGAGATCAGGGTTCCTACAATGAGCAGTTCTTC	CSARDQGSYNEQFF
few	TRBJ2-2	.	TRBV7-3	TGTGCCAGCAGCTTAAGGCCGGCCACCGGGGAGCTGTTTTTT	CASSLRPATGELFF
few	TRBJ1-1	TRBD1	TRBV18	TGTGCCAGCTCCTCTCGATCCGGGACAGGGGGCACTGAAGCTTTCTTT	CASSSRSGTGGTEAFF
many	TRBJ2-1	.	TRBV7-8	TGTGCCAGCAGTCCCCAGGGGTCCTACAATGAGCAGTTCTTC	CASSPQGSYNEQFF
many	TRBJ1-1	.	TRBV6-2/TRBV6-3	TGTGCCAGCAGTCGCCTCGACAGGACTGAAGCTTTCTTT	CASSRLDRTEAFF
few	TRBJ1-1	.	TRBV9	TGTGCCAGCAGCGTAGAGAGCTTTCTGGGGGCCACTGAAGCTTTCTTT	CASSVESFLGATEAFF
many	TRBJ1-5	.	TRBV5-5	TGTGCCAGCAGCTTTGGGACAAGGAGTACTCAGCCCCAGCATTTT	CASSFGTRSTQPQHF
many	TRBJ2-7	.	TRBV27	TGTGCCAGCAGTCCAGGCGAAAGCCGGGACGACTACGAGCAGTACTTC	CASSPGESRDDYEQYF
many	TRBJ1-4	.	TRBV7-2	TGTGCCAGCAGCCCCGGCGGGAATGAAAAACTGTTTTTT	CASSPGGNEKLFF
few	TRBJ1-2	TRBD1	TRBV2	TGTGCCAGCAGGGCCCAGGGGGTGAACTATGGCTACACCTTC	CASRAQGVNYGYTF
.	TRBJ2-4	TRBD2	TRBV7-8	TGTGCCAGCAGCCCCCGACTAGCGGGGGCTCTACTTATTGCCAAAAACATTCAGTACTTC	CASSPRLAGALLIAKNIQYF
few	TRBJ1-1	TRBD1	TRBV20-1	TGCAGTGCTGGAGACAGGGGGAACACTGAAGCTTTCTTT	CSAGDRGNTEAFF
many	TRBJ1-1	.	TRBV6-2/TRBV6-3	TGTGCCAGCAGTTACTCCCTAGAGAACACTGAAGCTTTCTTT	CASSYSLENTEAFF
.	TRBJ2-4	.	TRBV12-3/TRBV12-4	TGTGCCAGCAGTTTCCACGTAGCCAAAAACATTCAGTACTTC	CASSFHVAKNIQYF
few	TRBJ2-4	.	TRBV16	TGTGCCAGCAGCCATATGAGAAGGGAACCTGTGGGCATTCAGTACTTC	CASSHMRREPVGIQYF
few	TRBJ1-1	.	TRBV2	TGTGCCAGCAGTGAGTTTCGGGGGCTGAACACTGAAGCTTTCTTT	CASSEFRGLNTEAFF
few	TRBJ2-1	TRBD2	TRBV5-1	TGCGCCAGCAGCTTCATGCCTAGCGGGGTTTTTTTAAATGAGCAGTTCTTC	CASSFMPSGVFLNEQFF
.	TRBJ2-5	.	TRBV5-1	TGCGCCAGCAGCTTGAACCCGGTGGAAGAGACCCAGTACTTC	CASSLNPVEETQYF
few	TRBJ2-7	.	TRBV13	TGTGCCAGCAAGACCGGAGGGCGAAGCTCCTACGAGCAGTACTTC	CASKTGGRSSYEQYF
many	TRBJ1-6	.	TRBV3-1	TGTGCCAGCAGCCAGGGAGGCGTTAGACTCCACTTT	CASSQGGVRLHF
many	TRBJ1-1	.	TRBV5-5	TGTGCCAGCACACCAATCCCTCGGAGACCGCAGAACACTGAAGCTTTCTTT	CASTPIPRRPQNTEAFF
.	TRBJ1-5	.	TRBV28	TGTGCCAGCAGTCCTATACAGGGATCCCCAAATCAGCCCCAGCATTTT	CASSPIQGSPNQPQHF
.	TRBJ2-2	TRBD1	TRBV20-1	TGCAGTGCTAGAGACGGGACAGGGAACACCGGGGAGCTGTTTTTT	CSARDGTGNTGELFF
few	TRBJ2-3	.	TRBV9	TGTGCCAGCACCTTAAAGGGGAACACAGATACGCAGTATTTT	CASTLKGNTDTQYF
.	TRBJ1-6	.	TRBV20-1	TGCAGTGCTAGAGGAACAGAAGACTATTCACCCCTCCACTTT	CSARGTEDYSPLHF
.	TRBJ1-1	.	TRBV5-1	TGCGCCAGCAGCTTGGTGGGGCGAGGAACTGAAGCTTTCTTT	CASSLVGRGTEAFF
many	TRBJ1-1	.	TRBV4-1	TGCGCCAGCAGCCAGGGGGGAAGGGAAGCTTTCTTT	CASSQGGREAFF
many	TRBJ1-5	.	TRBV12-3/TRBV12-4	TGTGCCAGCAGTTTAAGTCAGGGCAATCAGCCCCAGCATTTT	CASSLSQGNQPQHF
.	TRBJ1-1	.	TRBV20-1	TGCAGTGCTAGCAGGGAATGGGTCACTGAAGCTTTCTTT	CSASREWVTEAFF
.	TRBJ2-3	TRBD2	TRBV7-2	TGTGCCAGCAGGGATAGCGGGGGACCGACCACAGATACGCAGTATTTT	CASRDSGGPTTDTQYF
many	TRBJ1-2	.	TRBV7-8	TGTGCCAGCAGCCGGCAGGGGAGAAGCTACACCTTC	CASSRQGRSYTF
few	TRBJ1-5	TRBD1	TRBV10-3	TGTGCCATCAGCCTGACAGGGATTAGTCAGCCCCAGCATTTT	CAISLTGISQPQHF
many	TRBJ1-1	.	TRBV3-1	TGTGCCAGCAGCCAAGGGGGCAGTCTGAACACTGAAGCTTTCTTT	CASSQGGSLNTEAFF
few	TRBJ1-5	.	TRBV10-3	TGTGCCATCAGTTCCCGGGACCCAAGTAGCAATCAGCCCCAGCATTTT	CAISSRDPSSNQPQHF
.	TRBJ2-6	.	TRBV4-1	TGCGCCAGCAGCCAAGCCCCGGGGGGGGCCAACGTCCTGACTTTC	CASSQAPGGANVLTF
few	TRBJ2-2	.	TRBV9	TGTGCCAGCAGCGTAGATCAGGTCGGGGAGCTGTTTTTT	CASSVDQVGELFF
many	TRBJ1-5	.	TRBV15	TGTGCCACCAGCAGAGACCGGGGCGGGCAGCCCCAGCATTTT	CATSRDRGGQPQHF
.	TRBJ1-1	.	TRBV6-2/TRBV6-3	TGTGCCAGCAGTCGAAACTCCCAAGCTTTCTTT	CASSRNSQAFF
few	TRBJ2-1	TRBD2	TRBV11-3	TGTGCCAGCAGCCCCCCGGGACTAGCAAACCGGGGTGAGCAGTTCTTC	CASSPPGLANRGEQFF
.	TRBJ2-1	.	TRBV4-1	TGCGCCAGCAGCCAAGATGGGGGACCGCATCTCGGGGATGAGCAGTTCTTC	CASSQDGGPHLGDEQFF
many	TRBJ2-7	.	TRBV28	TGTGCCAGCACGGGGGCTAGATTTGCCTACGAGCAGTACTTC	CASTGARFAYEQYF
few	TRBJ2-1	.	TRBV6-5	TGTGCCAGCAGTTCGTCCCTACTAGCCGTTGAGCAGTTCTTC	CASSSSLLAVEQFF
.	TRBJ2-3	.	TRBV7-9	TGTGCCAGCGGCCAGGGGGGGAGGAGAGATACGCAGTATTTT	CASGQGGRRDTQYF
.	TRBJ1-2	TRBD1	TRBV7-2	TGTGCCAGCAGCTGGGCGGGGACAGGGACAACTAACTATGGCTACACCTTC	CASSWAGTGTTNYGYTF
many	TRBJ1-6	TRBD1	TRBV18	TGTGCCAGCTCCGGGGACAGGGGTAATTCACCCCTCCACTTT	CASSGDRGNSPLHF
.	TRBJ1-2	.	TRBV11-2	TGTGCCAGCAGCTTAGTTATGACAGGAGGAGGCTACACCTTC	CASSLVMTGGGYTF
.	TRBJ2-3	.	TRBV10-3	TGTGCCATCAGTAAAGGAAAAAGCGGGAGCACAGATACGCAGTATTTT	CAISKGKSGSTDTQYF
few	TRBJ2-6	.	TRBV6-5	TGTGCCAGCAGTTACCGGGGACTCACCAACGTCCTGACTTTC	CASSYRGLTNVLTF
few	TRBJ2-7	.	TRBV6-2/TRBV6-3	TGTGCCAGCAGTTACCTTACGAGCCAGCAGTACTTC	CASSYLTSQQYF
few	TRBJ2-7	.	TRBV7-2	TGTGCCAGCAGCGCCGGGGAGTCCCTCGAGCAGTACTTC	CASSAGESLEQYF
few	TRBJ2-1	.	TRBV11-2	TGTGCCAGCAGCTTTTCGGCCCAGCGAGGGAATGAGCAGTTCTTC	CASSFSAQRGNEQFF